This paragraph reports one T cell receptor (beta chain). Its antigen is undetermined. The entry originates in a study of cytomegalovirus exposure and HLA in healthy donors. TCRdb's table, derived via immunoSEQ multiplex PCR, lists solely in-frame clones and lacks some. This sample yields over 100,000 clones, of which roughly nine tenths are seen a single time; roughly 1.2% belongs to the top ten. Study conclusions and caveats: Reported results showed that the classifier diagnosed cytomegalovirus status with high specificity and sensitivity. The tendency of first-cohort TCR clusters to co-occur in the 110 or so validation repertoires emerged from a later analysis.

The sequenced material came from PBMCs. The TCR sequence derives from a woman between 18 and 30 years old in good health and CMV-seronegative.

CDR3 nucleotide sequence: TGTGCCAGCAGCAGCCAGGTCGGGGTCACTGAAGCTTTCTTT. As protein: CASSSQVGVTEAFF. The rearrangement links TRBV7-9 to TRBJ1-1; D is ambiguous. Trimming left V 5 bases short and J 4 bases short, with 14 bases between. Germline CDR1 reads SEHNR; CDR2 reads FQNEAQ (reference sequence). CDR3 length equals 14 residues. The whole variable domain, remainder taken from reference TRBV7-9 and TRBJ1-1, is DTGVSQNPRHKITKRGQNVTFRCDPISEHNRLYWYRQTLGQGPEFLTYFQNEAQLEKSRLLSDRFSAERPKGSFSTLEIQRTEQGDSAMYLCASSSQVGVTEAFFGQGTRLTVV.